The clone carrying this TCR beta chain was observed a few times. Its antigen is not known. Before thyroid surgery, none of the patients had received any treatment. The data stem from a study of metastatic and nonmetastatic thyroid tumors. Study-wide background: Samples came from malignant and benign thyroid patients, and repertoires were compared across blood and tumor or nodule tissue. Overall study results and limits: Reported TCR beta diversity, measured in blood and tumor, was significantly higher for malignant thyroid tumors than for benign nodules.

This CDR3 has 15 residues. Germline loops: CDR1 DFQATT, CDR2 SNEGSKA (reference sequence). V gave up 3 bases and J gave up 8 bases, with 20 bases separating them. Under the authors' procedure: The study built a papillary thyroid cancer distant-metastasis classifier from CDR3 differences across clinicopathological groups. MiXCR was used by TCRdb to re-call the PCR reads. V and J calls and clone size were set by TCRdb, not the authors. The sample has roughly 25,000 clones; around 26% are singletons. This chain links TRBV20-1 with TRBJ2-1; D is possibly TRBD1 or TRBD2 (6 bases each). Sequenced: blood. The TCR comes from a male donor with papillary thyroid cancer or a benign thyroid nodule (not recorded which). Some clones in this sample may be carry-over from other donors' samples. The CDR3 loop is CSASGRGRWVDEQFF. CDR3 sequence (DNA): TGCAGTGCTAGTGGTCGGGGGCGGTGGGTCGATGAGCAGTTCTTC.